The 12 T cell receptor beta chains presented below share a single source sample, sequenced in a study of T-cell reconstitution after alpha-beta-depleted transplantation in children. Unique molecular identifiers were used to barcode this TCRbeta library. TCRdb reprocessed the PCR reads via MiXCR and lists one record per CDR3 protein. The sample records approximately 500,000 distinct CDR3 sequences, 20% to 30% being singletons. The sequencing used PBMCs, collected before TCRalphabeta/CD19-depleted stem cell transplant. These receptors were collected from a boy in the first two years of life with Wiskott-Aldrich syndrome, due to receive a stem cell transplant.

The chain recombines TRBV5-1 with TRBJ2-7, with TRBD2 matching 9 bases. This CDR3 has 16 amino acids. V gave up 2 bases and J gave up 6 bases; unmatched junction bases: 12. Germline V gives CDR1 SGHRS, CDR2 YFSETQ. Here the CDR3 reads CASSFSASGIPVEQYF. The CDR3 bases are TGCGCCAGCAGCTTCTCAGCTAGCGGGATCCCTGTCGAGCAGTACTTC.

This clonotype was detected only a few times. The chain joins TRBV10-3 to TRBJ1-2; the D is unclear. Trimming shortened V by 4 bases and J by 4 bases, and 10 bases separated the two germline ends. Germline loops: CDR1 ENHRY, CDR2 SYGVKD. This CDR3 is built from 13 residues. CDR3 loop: CAISVSIGYGYTF. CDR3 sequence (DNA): TGTGCCATCAGTGTTTCGATAGGCTATGGCTACACCTTC.

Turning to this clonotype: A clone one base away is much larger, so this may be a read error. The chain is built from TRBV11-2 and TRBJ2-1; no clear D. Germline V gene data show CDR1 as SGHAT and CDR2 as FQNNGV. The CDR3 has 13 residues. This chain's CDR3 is CASSIGLGNDQFF. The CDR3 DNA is TGTGCCAGCAGTATTGGGCTCGGCAATGACCAGTTCTTC.

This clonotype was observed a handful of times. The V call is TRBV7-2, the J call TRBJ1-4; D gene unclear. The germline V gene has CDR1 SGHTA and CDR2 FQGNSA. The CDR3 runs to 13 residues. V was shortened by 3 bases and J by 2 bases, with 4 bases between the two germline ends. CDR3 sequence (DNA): TGTGCCAGCAGCTTCGCCACTAATGAAAAACTGTTTTTT. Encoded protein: CASSFATNEKLFF. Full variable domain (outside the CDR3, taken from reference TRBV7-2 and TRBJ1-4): GAGVSQSPSNKVTEKGKDVELRCDPISGHTALYWYRQSLGQGLEFLIYFQGNSAPDKSGLPSDRFSAERTGGSVSTLTIQRTQQEDSAVYLCASSFATNEKLFFGSGTQLSVL.

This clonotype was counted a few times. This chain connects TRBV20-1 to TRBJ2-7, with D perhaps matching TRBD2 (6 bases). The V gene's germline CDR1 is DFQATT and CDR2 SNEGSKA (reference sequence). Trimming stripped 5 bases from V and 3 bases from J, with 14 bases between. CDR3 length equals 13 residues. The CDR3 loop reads CSALFRGGYEQYF. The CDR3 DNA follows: TGCAGTGCTCTCTTCCGGGGAGGCTACGAGCAGTACTTC.

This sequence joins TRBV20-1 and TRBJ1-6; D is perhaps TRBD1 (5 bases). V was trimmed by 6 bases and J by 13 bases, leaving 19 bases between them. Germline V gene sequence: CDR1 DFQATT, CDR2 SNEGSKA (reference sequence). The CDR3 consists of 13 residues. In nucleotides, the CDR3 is TGCAGTGCAGAAACCGGGACCCCTCGGCCCCTCCACTTT. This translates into CSAETGTPRPLHF.

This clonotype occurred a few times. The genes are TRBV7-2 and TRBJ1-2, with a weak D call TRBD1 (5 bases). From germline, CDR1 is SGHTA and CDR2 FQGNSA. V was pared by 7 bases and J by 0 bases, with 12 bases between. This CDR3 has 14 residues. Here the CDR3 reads CASTLDSTNYGYTF. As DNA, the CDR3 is TGTGCCAGCACCCTCGACAGCACTAACTATGGCTACACCTTC.

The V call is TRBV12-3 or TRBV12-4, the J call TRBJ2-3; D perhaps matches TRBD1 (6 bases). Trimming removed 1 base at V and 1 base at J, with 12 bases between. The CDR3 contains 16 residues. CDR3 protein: CASSLVSGGGTDTQYF. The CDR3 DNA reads TGTGCCAGCAGTTTAGTTAGTGGGGGCGGCACAGATACGCAGTATTTT.

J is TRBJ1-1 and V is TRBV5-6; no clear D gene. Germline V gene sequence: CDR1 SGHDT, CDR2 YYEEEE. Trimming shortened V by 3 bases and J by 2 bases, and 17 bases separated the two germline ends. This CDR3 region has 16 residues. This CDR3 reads CASSSSRYIRNTEAFF. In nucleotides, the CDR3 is TGTGCCAGCAGCTCCTCCCGGTACATCCGAAACACTGAAGCTTTCTTT.

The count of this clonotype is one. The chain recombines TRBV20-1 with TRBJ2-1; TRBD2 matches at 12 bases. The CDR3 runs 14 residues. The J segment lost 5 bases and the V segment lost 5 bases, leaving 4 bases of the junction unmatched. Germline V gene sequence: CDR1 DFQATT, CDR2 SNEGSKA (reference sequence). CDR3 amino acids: CSAGTSGPHNEQFF. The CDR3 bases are TGCAGTGCTGGGACTAGCGGGCCCCACAATGAGCAGTTCTTC.

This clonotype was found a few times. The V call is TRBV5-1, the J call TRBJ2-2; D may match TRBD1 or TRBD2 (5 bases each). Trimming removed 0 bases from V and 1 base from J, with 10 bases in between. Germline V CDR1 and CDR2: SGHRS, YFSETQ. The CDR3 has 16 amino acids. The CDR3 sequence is CASSLDPGRNTGELFF. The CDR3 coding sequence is TGCGCCAGCAGCTTGGACCCGGGACGGAACACCGGGGAGCTGTTTTTT.

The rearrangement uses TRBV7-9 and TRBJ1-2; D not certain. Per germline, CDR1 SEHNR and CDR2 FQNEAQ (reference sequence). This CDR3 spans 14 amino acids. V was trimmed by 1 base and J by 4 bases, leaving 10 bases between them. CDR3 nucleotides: TGTGCCAGCAGCTTAGAATCAGCTCCCTATGGCTACACCTTC. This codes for CASSLESAPYGYTF.